This T cell receptor beta chain comes out of a study of monozygotic twins with cystic fibrosis. Here immunoSEQ multiplex PCR was the method, and the copy in TCRdb shows in-frame clones only, minus some. Among 34,000 or so clones listed, just over 90% were seen once. The germline V gene has CDR1 LGHNA and CDR2 YNFKEQ. This CDR3 is 15 amino acids long. The germline V and J ends were trimmed by 5 bases and 1 base, with 14 bases remaining between them. This sequence joins TRBV4-2 and TRBJ1-1; a possible D gene is TRBD1 (6 bases). The sample comprised blood. This receptor was taken from a boy aged 2-15 years with cystic fibrosis. The CDR3: CASSGAYRENTEAFF. CDR3 in DNA: TGTGCCAGCAGCGGGGCATACAGGGAGAACACTGAAGCTTTCTTT.